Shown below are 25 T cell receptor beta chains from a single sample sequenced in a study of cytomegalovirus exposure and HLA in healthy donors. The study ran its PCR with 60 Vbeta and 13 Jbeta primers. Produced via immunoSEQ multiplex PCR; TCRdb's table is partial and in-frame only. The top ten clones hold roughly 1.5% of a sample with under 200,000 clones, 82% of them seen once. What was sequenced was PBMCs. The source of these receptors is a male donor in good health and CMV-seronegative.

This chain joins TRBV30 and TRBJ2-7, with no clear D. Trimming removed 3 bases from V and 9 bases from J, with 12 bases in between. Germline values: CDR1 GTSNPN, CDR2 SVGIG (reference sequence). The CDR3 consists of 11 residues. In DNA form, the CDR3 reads TGTGCCTGGAGCCGACAAACTGGGCAGTACTTC. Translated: CAWSRQTGQYF.

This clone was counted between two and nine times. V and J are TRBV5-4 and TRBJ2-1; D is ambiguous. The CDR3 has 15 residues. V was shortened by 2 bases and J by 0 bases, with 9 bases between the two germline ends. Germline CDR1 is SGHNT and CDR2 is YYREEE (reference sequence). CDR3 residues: CASSFASSSYNEQFF. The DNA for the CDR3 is TGTGCCAGCAGCTTTGCTTCCAGCTCCTACAATGAGCAGTTCTTC.

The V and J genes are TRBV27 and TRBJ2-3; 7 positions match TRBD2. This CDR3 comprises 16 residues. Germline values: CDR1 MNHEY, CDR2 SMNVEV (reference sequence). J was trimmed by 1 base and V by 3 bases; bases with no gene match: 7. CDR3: CASSLGAGIRTDTQYF. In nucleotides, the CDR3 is TGTGCCAGCAGTTTGGGAGCGGGGATACGCACAGATACGCAGTATTTT.

DNA of the CDR3: TGTGCCAGCAGTGAAAACGGCAGGGGTCAGCCCCAGCATTTT. Protein: CASSENGRGQPQHF. J is TRBJ1-5 and V is TRBV2; D may be TRBD1 (6 bases). The V gene lost 2 bases and the J gene lost 6 bases, with 11 bases spanning the gap. The CDR3 is 14 amino acids. Germline lookup yields CDR1 SNHLY and CDR2 FYNNEI.

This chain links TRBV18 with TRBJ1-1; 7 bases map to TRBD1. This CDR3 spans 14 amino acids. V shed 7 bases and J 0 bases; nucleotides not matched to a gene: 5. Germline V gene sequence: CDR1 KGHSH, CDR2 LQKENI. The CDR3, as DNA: TGTGCCAGCTGCTTACAGGGGCTGAACACTGAAGCTTTCTTT. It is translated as CASCLQGLNTEAFF.

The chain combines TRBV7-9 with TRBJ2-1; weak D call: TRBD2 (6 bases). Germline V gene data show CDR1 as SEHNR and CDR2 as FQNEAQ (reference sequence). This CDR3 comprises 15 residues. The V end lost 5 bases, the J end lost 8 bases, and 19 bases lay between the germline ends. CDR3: CASSPTRGLFDEQFF. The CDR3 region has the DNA TGTGCCAGCAGCCCGACTAGGGGTCTCTTCGATGAGCAGTTCTTC. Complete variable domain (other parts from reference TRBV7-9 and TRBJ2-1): DTGVSQNPRHKITKRGQNVTFRCDPISEHNRLYWYRQTLGQGPEFLTYFQNEAQLEKSRLLSDRFSAERPKGSFSTLEIQRTEQGDSAMYLCASSPTRGLFDEQFFGPGTRLTVL.

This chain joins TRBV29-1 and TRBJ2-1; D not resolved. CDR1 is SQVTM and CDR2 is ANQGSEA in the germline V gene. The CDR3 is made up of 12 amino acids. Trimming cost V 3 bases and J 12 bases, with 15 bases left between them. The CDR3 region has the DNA TGCAGCGTTGATTCGTCAGGTGGGTCGCAGTTCTTC. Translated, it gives CSVDSSGGSQFF.

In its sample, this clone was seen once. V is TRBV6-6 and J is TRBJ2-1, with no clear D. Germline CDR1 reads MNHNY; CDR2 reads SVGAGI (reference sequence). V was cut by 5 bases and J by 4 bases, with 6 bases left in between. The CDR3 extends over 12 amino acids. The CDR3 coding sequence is TGTGCCAGCAGTCTAATATACAATGAGCAGTTCTTC. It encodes CASSLIYNEQFF.

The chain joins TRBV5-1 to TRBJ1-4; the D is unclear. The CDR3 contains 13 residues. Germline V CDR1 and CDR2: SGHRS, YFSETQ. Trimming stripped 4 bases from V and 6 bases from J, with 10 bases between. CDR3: CASSPTDHEKLFF. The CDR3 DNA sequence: TGCGCCAGCAGCCCCACAGATCATGAAAAACTGTTTTTT.

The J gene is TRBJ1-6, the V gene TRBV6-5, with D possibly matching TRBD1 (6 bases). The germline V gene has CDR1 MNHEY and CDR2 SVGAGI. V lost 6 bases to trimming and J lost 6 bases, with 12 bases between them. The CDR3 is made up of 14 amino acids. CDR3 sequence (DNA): TGTGCCAGCAGCAGACAGGCGAGTAATTCACCCCTCCACTTT. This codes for CASSRQASNSPLHF.

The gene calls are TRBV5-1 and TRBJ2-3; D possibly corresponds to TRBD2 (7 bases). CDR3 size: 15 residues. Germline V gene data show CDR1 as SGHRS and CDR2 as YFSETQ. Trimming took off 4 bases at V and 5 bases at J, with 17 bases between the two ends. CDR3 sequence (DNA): TGCGCCAGCAGCCCCTTGGGGGGGGGCAGAGATACGCAGTATTTT. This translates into CASSPLGGGRDTQYF.

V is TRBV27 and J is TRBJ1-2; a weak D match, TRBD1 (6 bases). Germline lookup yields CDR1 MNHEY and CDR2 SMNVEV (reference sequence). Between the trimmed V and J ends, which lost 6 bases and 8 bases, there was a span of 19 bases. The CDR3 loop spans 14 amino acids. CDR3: CASSPKQGLDGYTF. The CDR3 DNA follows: TGTGCCAGCAGCCCTAAACAGGGTTTAGACGGCTACACCTTC.

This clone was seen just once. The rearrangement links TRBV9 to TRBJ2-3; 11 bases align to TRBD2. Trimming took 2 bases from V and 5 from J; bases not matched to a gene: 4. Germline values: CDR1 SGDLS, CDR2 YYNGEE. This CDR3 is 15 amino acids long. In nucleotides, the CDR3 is TGTGCCAGCAGCGTCTTGCTAGCGGGAGGAGATACGCAGTATTTT. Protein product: CASSVLLAGGDTQYF.

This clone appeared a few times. CDR3: CASSLGLAMDLNEQFF. In DNA, the CDR3 is TGTGCCAGCAGCTTAGGTCTAGCGATGGATTTAAATGAGCAGTTCTTC. J is TRBJ2-1 and V is TRBV7-7; TRBD2 might be the D (6 bases). V lost 1 base, J lost 7 bases, and 17 bases lay in between. The CDR3 contains 16 residues. The germline V gene encodes CDR1 SSHAT and CDR2 FNYEAQ (reference sequence).

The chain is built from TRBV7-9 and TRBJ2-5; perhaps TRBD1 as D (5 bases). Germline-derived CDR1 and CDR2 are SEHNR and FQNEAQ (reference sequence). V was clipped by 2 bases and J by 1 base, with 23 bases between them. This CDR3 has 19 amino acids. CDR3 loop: CASSLWFSGLGSGQETQYF. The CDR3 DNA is TGTGCCAGCAGCTTATGGTTCTCAGGGTTGGGATCCGGCCAAGAGACCCAGTACTTC. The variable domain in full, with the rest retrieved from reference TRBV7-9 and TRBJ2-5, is DTGVSQNPRHKITKRGQNVTFRCDPISEHNRLYWYRQTLGQGPEFLTYFQNEAQLEKSRLLSDRFSAERPKGSFSTLEIQRTEQGDSAMYLCASSLWFSGLGSGQETQYFGPGTRLLVL.

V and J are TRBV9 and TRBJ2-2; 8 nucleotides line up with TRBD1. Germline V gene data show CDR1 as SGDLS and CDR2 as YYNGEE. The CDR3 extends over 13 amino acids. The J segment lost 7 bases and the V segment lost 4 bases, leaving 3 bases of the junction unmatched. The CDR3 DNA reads TGTGCCAGCAGCCGAGGGACAGGCGGGGAGCTGTTTTTT. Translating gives CASSRGTGGELFF.

The CDR3 DNA reads TGTGCCAGCAATCGACTAGCGGGAGAGGAGACCCAGTACTTC. Residues: CASNRLAGEETQYF. The chain is built from TRBV28 and TRBJ2-5; 12 bases agree with TRBD2. The CDR3 is 14 residues long. Trimming removed 7 bases from V and 5 bases from J; junction bases left unmatched: 5. In germline, CDR1 is MDHEN, CDR2 SYDVKM.

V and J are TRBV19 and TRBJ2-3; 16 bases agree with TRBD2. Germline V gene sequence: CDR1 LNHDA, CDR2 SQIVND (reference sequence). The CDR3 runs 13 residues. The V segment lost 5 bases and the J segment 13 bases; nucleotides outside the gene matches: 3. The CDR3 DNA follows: TGTGCCAGTAGTGCCGGGACTAGCGGGAGGGAGTATTTT. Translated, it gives CASSAGTSGREYF.

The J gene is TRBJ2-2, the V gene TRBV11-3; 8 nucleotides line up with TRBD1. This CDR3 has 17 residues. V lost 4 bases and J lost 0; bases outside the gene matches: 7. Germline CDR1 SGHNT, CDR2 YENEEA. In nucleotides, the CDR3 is TGTGCCAGCAGCTCATTTGGGGGACAGGCGAACACCGGGGAGCTGTTTTTT. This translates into CASSSFGGQANTGELFF.

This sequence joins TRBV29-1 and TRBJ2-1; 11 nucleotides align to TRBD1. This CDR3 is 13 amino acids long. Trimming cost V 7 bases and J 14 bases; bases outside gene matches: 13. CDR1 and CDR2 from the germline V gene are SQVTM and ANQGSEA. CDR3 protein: CSGTRDRGVGEFF. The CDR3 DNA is TGCAGCGGGACCCGGGACAGGGGGGTTGGTGAGTTCTTC.

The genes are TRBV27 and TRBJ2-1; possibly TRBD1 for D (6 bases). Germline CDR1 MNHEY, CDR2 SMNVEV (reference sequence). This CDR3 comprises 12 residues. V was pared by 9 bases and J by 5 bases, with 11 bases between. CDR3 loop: CASPQGNNEQFF. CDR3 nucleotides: TGTGCCAGTCCACAGGGAAACAATGAGCAGTTCTTC.

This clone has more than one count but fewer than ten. The CDR3 DNA reads TGTGCCAGCAGTGATAGGACTAGTGGATACAATGAGCAGTTCTTC. Translated, it gives CASSDRTSGYNEQFF. The chain couples TRBV6-4 to TRBJ2-1; 7 bases agree with TRBD2. The V gene's germline CDR1 is MRHNA and CDR2 SNTAGT. This CDR3 is built from 15 residues. V dropped 3 bases and J dropped 4; count of bases not matched to a gene: 6.

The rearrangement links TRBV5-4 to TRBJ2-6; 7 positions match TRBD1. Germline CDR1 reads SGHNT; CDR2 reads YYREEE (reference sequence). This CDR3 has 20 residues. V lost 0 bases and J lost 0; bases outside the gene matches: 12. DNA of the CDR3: TGTGCCAGCAGCTTGGTCATTGTTACAGGGGACAGCTCTGGGGCCAACGTCCTGACTTTC. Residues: CASSLVIVTGDSSGANVLTF.

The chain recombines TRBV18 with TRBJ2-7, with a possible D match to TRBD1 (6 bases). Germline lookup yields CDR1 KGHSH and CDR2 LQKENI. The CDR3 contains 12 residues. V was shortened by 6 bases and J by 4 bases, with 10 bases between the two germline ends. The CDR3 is CASSQQGYEQYF. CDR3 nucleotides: TGTGCCAGCTCGCAACAGGGTTACGAGCAGTACTTC.

CDR3 DNA: TGTGCCAGCAGCGTAGTCGACACGCTGACGAACACCATATATTTT. This sequence encodes CASSVVDTLTNTIYF. J is TRBJ1-3 and V is TRBV9; D gene uncertain. V was clipped by 0 bases and J by 7 bases, with 14 bases between them. In germline, CDR1 is SGDLS, CDR2 YYNGEE. The CDR3 extends over 15 amino acids.